This TCR beta chain is from a study of metastatic and nonmetastatic thyroid tumors (TCRdb year 2020). Study-wide context: For patients with malignant and with benign thyroid disease, the researchers compared repertoires between peripheral blood samples and tumor or nodule tissue samples. Here is what the overall study found, with its caveats: TCR beta diversity was reported as significantly higher in malignant tumors than in benign nodules, in both blood and tumor samples.

As regards this clone: The specificity of this receptor is unknown. A clone one base away is much larger, so this may be a read error.

None of the patients had been given any treatment before thyroid surgery. The study retrospectively analysed patient clinical samples collected from 2012 to 2018 using T-cell receptor beta sequencing. Library preparation employed PCR. The sequencing machine was an Illumina HiSeq 4000. High-throughput sequencing was used to profile the TCR beta-chain CDR3 region of every patient. The paper's processing steps were these. Drawing on CDR3 differences between clinicopathological groups, the researchers built a classifier meant to tell apart patients with distant-metastatic papillary thyroid cancer. To measure repertoire diversity the researchers used the Shannon index, while the Morisita-Horn index served to gauge how similar the tumor and blood repertoires were. TCRdb applied fastp at Q25 and MiXCR to the public reads, then kept only in-frame beta chains. TCRdb assigned the V and J calls; the authors' analysis was not used. Counted in this sample were under 30,000 clones; around a fifth of them appeared once. About 30% of the sample is in the top ten clones.

The sequencing sample was made of blood. The receptor was derived from a male donor with papillary thyroid cancer or a benign thyroid nodule (not recorded which). Some clones in this sample may be carry-over from other donors' samples.

The CDR3 region: CASSLGVPAGNTIYF. The sequenced DNA is TGTGCCAGCAGCTTAGGGGTGCCAGCTGGAAACACCATATATTTT. The rearrangement combines TRBV7-9 with TRBJ1-3; the D gene cannot be named for sure. CDR1 and CDR2 are drawn from the germline V gene (reference sequence): SEHNR, FQNEAQ. V and J are truncated by 1 base and 2 bases respectively, leaving an intervening sequence of 9 bases. The CDR3 numbers 15 residues from cysteine through phenylalanine. The CDR3 DNA has 45 bases and is translated from base 1.